The T cell receptor beta chain under discussion was sequenced for a study of human T cells and chemical hapten exposure. This CDR3 has 13 residues. V gave up 4 bases and J gave up 5 bases; unmatched junction bases: 5. The germline V gene encodes CDR1 SGHRS and CDR2 YFSETQ. TCRdb reprocessed the RACE reads via MiXCR and lists one record per CDR3 protein. Of 200,000 to 300,000 distinct CDR3 sequences in the sample, more than 6.5% were seen once. Time point given: pre-sensitization, week 0. Regarding treatment: therapeutic diphenylcyclopropenone sensitization with weekly scalp DPC. V gene TRBV5-1 combines with J gene TRBJ2-7, with 8 bases aligning to TRBD2. The source material was whole blood, sampled in connection with sensitization to the hapten diphenylcyclopropenone (DPC). This receptor was obtained from a woman in her 40s with alopecia areata. Some clones in this sample may be carry-over from other donors' samples. The CDR3 DNA is TGCGCCAGCAGCACACCGGGGGGGAACGAGCAGTACTTC. It codes for CASSTPGGNEQYF.